This TCR beta chain was profiled in a study of neurological immune-mediated disorders. This clonotype was recorded many times. Its antigen is currently unknown. Study findings and constraints: The most TCR clonal expansion was seen in HTLV-1-associated myelopathy, and the least was seen in multiple sclerosis, which fell below healthy controls. None of the CDR3 amino acid sequences of expanded clones recurred across subjects, suggesting private repertoires in all groups.

TCRdb ran MiXCR on the 5' RACE reads and lists one entry per CDR3 protein. The table shows about 80,000 distinct CDR3 sequences, with around 4.6% occurring only once. The CDR3 extends over 14 amino acids. The V gene end was trimmed by 1 base and the J gene end by 4 bases; junction bases not matched to a gene: 4. Germline loops: CDR1 SGHKS, CDR2 YYEKEE (reference sequence). Sequencing was performed on PBMCs. The source of this sequence is a woman aged 25-40 years with multiple sclerosis. The chain has TRBV5-5 and TRBJ1-1, with 7 nucleotides matching TRBD1. The CDR3 DNA follows: TGTGCCAGCAGCTTGTGGACAGGATTCACTGAAGCTTTCTTT. Its translation is CASSLWTGFTEAFF.